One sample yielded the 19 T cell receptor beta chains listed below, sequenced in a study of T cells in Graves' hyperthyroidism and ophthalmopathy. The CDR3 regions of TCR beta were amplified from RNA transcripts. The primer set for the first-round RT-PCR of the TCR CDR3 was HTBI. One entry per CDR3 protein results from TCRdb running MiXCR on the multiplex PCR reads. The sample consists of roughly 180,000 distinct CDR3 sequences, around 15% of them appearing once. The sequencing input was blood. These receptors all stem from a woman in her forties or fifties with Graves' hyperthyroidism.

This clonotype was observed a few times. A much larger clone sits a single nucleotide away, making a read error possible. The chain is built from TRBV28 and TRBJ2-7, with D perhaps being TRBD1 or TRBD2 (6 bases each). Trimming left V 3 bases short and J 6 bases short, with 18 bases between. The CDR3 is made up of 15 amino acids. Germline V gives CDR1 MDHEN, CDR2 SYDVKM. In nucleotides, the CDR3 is TGTGCCAGCAGTTTTTGGGCCCGGGGGCGTGGCGAGCAGTACTTC. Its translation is CASSFWARGRGEQYF.

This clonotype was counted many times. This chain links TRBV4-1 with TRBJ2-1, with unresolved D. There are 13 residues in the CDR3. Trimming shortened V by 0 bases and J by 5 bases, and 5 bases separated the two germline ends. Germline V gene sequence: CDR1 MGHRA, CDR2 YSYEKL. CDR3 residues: CASSQDYHNEQFF. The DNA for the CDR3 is TGCGCCAGCAGCCAAGACTATCACAATGAGCAGTTCTTC.

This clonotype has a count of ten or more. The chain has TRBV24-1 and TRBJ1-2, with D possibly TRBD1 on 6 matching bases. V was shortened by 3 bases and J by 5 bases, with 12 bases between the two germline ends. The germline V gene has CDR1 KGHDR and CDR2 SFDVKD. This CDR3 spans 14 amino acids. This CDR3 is CATSDRGASYGYTF. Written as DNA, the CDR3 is TGTGCCACCAGTGATCGGGGGGCAAGTTATGGCTACACCTTC.

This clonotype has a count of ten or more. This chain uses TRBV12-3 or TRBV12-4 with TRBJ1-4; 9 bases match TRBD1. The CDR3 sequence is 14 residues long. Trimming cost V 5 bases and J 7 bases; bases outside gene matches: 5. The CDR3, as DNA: TGTGCCAGCAGTCAACAGGGGGCAGGTGAAAAACTGTTTTTT. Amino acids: CASSQQGAGEKLFF.

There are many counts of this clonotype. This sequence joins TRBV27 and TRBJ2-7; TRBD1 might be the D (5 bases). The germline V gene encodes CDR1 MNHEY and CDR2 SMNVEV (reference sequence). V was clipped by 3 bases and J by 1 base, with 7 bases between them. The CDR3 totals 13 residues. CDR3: CASSFDRSYEQYF. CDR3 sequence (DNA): TGTGCCAGCAGTTTTGACAGATCCTACGAGCAGTACTTC.

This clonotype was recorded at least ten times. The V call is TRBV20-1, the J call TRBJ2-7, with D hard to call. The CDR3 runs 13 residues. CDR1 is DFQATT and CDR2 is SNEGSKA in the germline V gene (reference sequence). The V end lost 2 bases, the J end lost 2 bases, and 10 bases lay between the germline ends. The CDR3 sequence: CSARRTSPYEQYF. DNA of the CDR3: TGCAGTGCTAGAAGGACCAGTCCCTACGAGCAGTACTTC.

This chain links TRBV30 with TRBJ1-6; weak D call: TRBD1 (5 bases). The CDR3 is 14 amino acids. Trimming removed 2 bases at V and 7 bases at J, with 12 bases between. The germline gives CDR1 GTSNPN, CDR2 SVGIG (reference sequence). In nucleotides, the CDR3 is TGTGCCTGGAGTTGGGGGGAAGGGAATTCACCCCTCCACTTT. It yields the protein CAWSWGEGNSPLHF.

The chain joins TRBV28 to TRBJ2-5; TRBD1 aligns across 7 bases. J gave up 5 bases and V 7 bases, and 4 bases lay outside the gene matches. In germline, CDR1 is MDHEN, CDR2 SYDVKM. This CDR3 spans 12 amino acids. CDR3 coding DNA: TGTGCCAGCACGACAGGGTGGGAGACCCAGTACTTC. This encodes CASTTGWETQYF.

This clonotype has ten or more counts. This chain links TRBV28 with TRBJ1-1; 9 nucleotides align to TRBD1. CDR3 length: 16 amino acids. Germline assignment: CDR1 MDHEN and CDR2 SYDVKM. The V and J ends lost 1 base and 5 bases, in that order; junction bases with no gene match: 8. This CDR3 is CASSLLPGQGGTEAFF. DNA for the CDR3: TGTGCCAGCAGTTTATTACCGGGACAGGGAGGAACTGAAGCTTTCTTT.

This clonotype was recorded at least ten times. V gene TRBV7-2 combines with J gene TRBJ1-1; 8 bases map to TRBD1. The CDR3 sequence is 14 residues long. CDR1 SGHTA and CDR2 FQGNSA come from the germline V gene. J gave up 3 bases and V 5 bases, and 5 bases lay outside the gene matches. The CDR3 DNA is TGTGCCAGCAGCCAGGGACAGGCCTACACTGAAGCTTTCTTT. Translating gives CASSQGQAYTEAFF.

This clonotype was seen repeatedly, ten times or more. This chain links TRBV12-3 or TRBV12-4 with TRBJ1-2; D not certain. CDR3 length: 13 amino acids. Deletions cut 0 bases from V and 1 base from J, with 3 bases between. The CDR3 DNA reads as TGTGCCAGCAGTTTAGCGCGTAACTATGGCTACACCTTC. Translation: CASSLARNYGYTF.

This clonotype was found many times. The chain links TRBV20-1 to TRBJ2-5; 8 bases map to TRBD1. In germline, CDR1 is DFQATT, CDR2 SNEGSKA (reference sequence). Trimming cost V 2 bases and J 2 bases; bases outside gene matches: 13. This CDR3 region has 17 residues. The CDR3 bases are TGCAGTGCTAGACTCCCCTACAGGGGGTGGGGGCAAGAGACCCAGTACTTC. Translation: CSARLPYRGWGQETQYF.

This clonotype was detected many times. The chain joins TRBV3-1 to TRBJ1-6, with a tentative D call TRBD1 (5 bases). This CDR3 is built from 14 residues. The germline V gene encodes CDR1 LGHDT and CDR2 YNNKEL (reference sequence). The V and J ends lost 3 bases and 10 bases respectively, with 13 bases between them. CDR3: CASSQGWGGSPLHF. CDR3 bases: TGTGCCAGCAGCCAGGGATGGGGCGGATCACCCCTCCACTTT.

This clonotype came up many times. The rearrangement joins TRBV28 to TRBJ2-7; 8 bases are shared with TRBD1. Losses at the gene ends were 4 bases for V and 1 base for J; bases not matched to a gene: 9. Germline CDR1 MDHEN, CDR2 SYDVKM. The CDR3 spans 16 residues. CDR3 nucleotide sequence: TGTGCCAGCAGTTCCCCTGGACAGGGAGTTTCCTACGAGCAGTACTTC. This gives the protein CASSSPGQGVSYEQYF.

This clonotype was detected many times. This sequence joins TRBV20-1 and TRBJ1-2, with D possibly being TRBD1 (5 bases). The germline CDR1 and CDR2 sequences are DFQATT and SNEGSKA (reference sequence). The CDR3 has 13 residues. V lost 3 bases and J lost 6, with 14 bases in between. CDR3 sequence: CSAREGPEDGYTF. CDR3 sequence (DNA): TGCAGTGCTAGGGAGGGGCCTGAGGATGGCTACACCTTC.

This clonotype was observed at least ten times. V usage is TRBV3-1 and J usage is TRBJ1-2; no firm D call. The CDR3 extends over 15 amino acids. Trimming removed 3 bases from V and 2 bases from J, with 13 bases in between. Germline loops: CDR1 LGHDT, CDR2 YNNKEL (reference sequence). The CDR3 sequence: CASSQALSSNYGYTF. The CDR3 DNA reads TGTGCCAGCAGCCAGGCCCTAAGCTCGAACTATGGCTACACCTTC.

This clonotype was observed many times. As DNA, the CDR3 is TGCAGTGCTAGCGGGAACACTGAAGCTTTCTTT. Translated: CSASGNTEAFF. The rearrangement uses TRBV20-1 and TRBJ1-1, with D unresolved. Germline V gene lookup returns CDR1 DFQATT and CDR2 SNEGSKA (reference sequence). With 3 bases removed from V and 1 base from J, the gap between germline ends came to 3 bases. This CDR3 region has 11 residues.

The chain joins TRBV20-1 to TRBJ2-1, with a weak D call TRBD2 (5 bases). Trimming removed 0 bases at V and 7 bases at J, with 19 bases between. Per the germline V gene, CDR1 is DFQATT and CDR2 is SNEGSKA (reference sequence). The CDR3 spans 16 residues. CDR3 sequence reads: CSARDHRGRLRNEQFF. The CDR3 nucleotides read TGCAGTGCTAGAGATCACCGAGGGAGACTAAGGAATGAGCAGTTCTTC.

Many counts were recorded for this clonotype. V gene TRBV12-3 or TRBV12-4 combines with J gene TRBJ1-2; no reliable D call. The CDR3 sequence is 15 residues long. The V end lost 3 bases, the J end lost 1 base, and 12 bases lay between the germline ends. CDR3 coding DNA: TGTGCCAGCAGTTTTGGGTCCTCCGGTAACTATGGCTACACCTTC. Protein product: CASSFGSSGNYGYTF.